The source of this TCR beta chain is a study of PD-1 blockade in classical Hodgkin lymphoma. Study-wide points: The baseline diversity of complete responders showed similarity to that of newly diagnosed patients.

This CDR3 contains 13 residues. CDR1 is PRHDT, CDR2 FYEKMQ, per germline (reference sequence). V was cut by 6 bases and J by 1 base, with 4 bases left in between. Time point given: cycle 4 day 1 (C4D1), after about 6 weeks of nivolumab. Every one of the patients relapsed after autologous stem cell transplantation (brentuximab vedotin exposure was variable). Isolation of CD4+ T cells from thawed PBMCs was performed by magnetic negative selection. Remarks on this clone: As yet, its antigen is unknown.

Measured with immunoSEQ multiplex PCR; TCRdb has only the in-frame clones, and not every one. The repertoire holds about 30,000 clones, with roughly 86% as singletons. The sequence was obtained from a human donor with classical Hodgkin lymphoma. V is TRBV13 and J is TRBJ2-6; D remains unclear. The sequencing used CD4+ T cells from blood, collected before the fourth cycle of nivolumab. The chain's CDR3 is CASRVSGANVLTF. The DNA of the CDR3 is TGTGCCAGCAGGGTTTCTGGGGCCAACGTCCTGACTTTC.